Listed below are T cell receptor beta chains from one sample, sequenced in a study of STAT5B mutations in CD4+ large granular lymphocyte leukemia. The protocol was immunoSEQ multiplex PCR, while the TCRdb copy is restricted to in-frame clones and leaves out a portion. Of approximately 32,000 clones listed, roughly three quarters are singletons. The sample was CD4+ T cells from blood buffy coats. These receptors were taken from a human donor in good health. CDR3s include the opening cysteine and the closing phenylalanine or tryptophan. A D gene is named only where the DNA matches it firmly. Only part of the rows carry a size: once, few, many, or a class if the clone is expanded.

D gene: -; clone size: -; J gene: TRBJ2-3; V gene: TRBV6-5; CDR3 DNA: TGTGCCAGCAGTTACTCCAGGGTCCACACAGATACGCAGTATTTT; CDR3 protein: CASSYSRVHTDTQYF
D gene: -; clone size: -; J gene: TRBJ2-3; V gene: TRBV11-3; CDR3 DNA: TGTGCCAGCAGCTTGGGAAGGGGGGATTTCGTAGATACGCAGTATTTT; CDR3 protein: CASSLGRGDFVDTQYF
D gene: -; clone size: -; J gene: TRBJ2-7; V gene: TRBV7-2; CDR3 DNA: TGTGCCAGCAGTTCCCCAACCGGGACCAGGTACGAGCAGTACTTC; CDR3 protein: CASSSPTGTRYEQYF
D gene: -; clone size: few; J gene: TRBJ2-5; V gene: TRBV9; CDR3 DNA: TGTGCCAGCAGCCCTAGCTTGGGGCTAGGCCAAGAGACCCAGTACTTC; CDR3 protein: CASSPSLGLGQETQYF
D gene: -; clone size: few; J gene: TRBJ2-5; V gene: TRBV7-9; CDR3 DNA: TGTGCCAGCTCCACCACTTTCTCGGAGACCCAGTACTTC; CDR3 protein: CASSTTFSETQYF
D gene: -; clone size: -; J gene: TRBJ1-1; V gene: TRBV7-2; CDR3 DNA: TGTGCCAGCACCCTCTTATGGGGATACACTGAAGCTTTCTTT; CDR3 protein: CASTLLWGYTEAFF
D gene: -; clone size: -; J gene: TRBJ1-4; V gene: TRBV2; CDR3 DNA: TGTGCCAGCAATGACCCAAATATTTACGAGGCGGCTAATGAAAAACTGTTTTTT; CDR3 protein: CASNDPNIYEAANEKLFF
D gene: -; clone size: -; J gene: TRBJ1-1; V gene: TRBV11-3; CDR3 DNA: TGTGCCAGCAGCTTCACCGAGAACACTGAAGCTTTCTTT; CDR3 protein: CASSFTENTEAFF
D gene: -; clone size: -; J gene: TRBJ1-2; V gene: TRBV11-2; CDR3 DNA: TGTGCCAGCAGCCGGGGGGCCTATAACTATGGCTACACCTTC; CDR3 protein: CASSRGAYNYGYTF
D gene: -; clone size: -; J gene: TRBJ2-3; V gene: TRBV20-1; CDR3 DNA: TGCAGTGCCACCACAGATACGCAGTATTTT; CDR3 protein: CSATTDTQYF
D gene: -; clone size: -; J gene: TRBJ2-2; V gene: TRBV9; CDR3 DNA: TGTGCCAGCAGCGTAGAACCGGGAAGGAGCACCGGGGAGCTGTTTTTT; CDR3 protein: CASSVEPGRSTGELFF
D gene: TRBD1; clone size: -; J gene: TRBJ2-2; V gene: TRBV9; CDR3 DNA: TGTGCCAGCAGCGTAGGCCCAGGGGGCGGCACCGGGGAGCTGTTTTTT; CDR3 protein: CASSVGPGGGTGELFF
D gene: TRBD1; clone size: -; J gene: TRBJ1-6; V gene: TRBV4-3; CDR3 DNA: TGCGCCAGCAGATATTACAGGGGGTTAAGGAATTCACCCCTCCACTTT; CDR3 protein: CASRYYRGLRNSPLHF
D gene: TRBD1; clone size: -; J gene: TRBJ1-2; V gene: TRBV5-6; CDR3 DNA: TGTGCCAGCAGCTTGGCCAGACAGGGGGCCTTTTTGTTC; CDR3 protein: CASSLARQGAFLF
D gene: -; clone size: -; J gene: TRBJ2-7; V gene: TRBV30; CDR3 DNA: TGTGCCTGGAGTGTAGGGGCCAACTACGAGCAGTACTTC; CDR3 protein: CAWSVGANYEQYF
D gene: TRBD1; clone size: -; J gene: TRBJ2-1; V gene: TRBV4-3; CDR3 DNA: TGCGCCAGCAGCCAAGGACAGGGGTCTTCCACCCTACTTGTCCAGTTCTTC; CDR3 protein: CASSQGQGSSTLLVQFF
D gene: TRBD1; clone size: -; J gene: TRBJ1-1; V gene: TRBV2; CDR3 DNA: TGTGCCACACAGGGGGCAGGTACTGAAGCTTTCTTT; CDR3 protein: CATQGAGTEAFF
D gene: -; clone size: few; J gene: TRBJ1-2; V gene: TRBV7-9; CDR3 DNA: TGTGCCAGCAGCGGGGCCAGGGATAACTATGGCTACACCTTC; CDR3 protein: CASSGARDNYGYTF
D gene: -; clone size: once; J gene: TRBJ2-6; V gene: TRBV30; CDR3 DNA: TGTGCCTGGGACAGACCGCCTGGGGCCAACGTCCTGACTTTC; CDR3 protein: CAWDRPPGANVLTF
D gene: TRBD2; clone size: -; J gene: TRBJ2-1; V gene: TRBV5-1; CDR3 DNA: TGCGCCAGCAGCTCGGGACTAGCGGGGGGGCCGTACAATGAGCAGTTCTTC; CDR3 protein: CASSSGLAGGPYNEQFF
D gene: TRBD2; clone size: -; J gene: TRBJ2-3; V gene: TRBV7-9; CDR3 DNA: TGTGCCAGCAGCAGAGCGGGGGCATGGGGAGATACGCAGTATTTT; CDR3 protein: CASSRAGAWGDTQYF
D gene: -; clone size: -; J gene: TRBJ1-6; V gene: TRBV6-5; CDR3 DNA: TGTGCCAGCAGTTACGGGGGGGCTCGTAATTCACCCCTCCACTTT; CDR3 protein: CASSYGGARNSPLHF
D gene: TRBD2; clone size: -; J gene: TRBJ2-7; V gene: TRBV7-2; CDR3 DNA: TGTGCCAGCAGCTTAGAAGGACTAGCGCTCTCCTACGAGCAGTACTTC; CDR3 protein: CASSLEGLALSYEQYF
D gene: TRBD1; clone size: -; J gene: TRBJ1-4; V gene: TRBV5-6; CDR3 DNA: TGTGCCAGCAGCGAGAAGCGACAGGGTCCAGGGGAAAAACTGTTTTTT; CDR3 protein: CASSEKRQGPGEKLFF